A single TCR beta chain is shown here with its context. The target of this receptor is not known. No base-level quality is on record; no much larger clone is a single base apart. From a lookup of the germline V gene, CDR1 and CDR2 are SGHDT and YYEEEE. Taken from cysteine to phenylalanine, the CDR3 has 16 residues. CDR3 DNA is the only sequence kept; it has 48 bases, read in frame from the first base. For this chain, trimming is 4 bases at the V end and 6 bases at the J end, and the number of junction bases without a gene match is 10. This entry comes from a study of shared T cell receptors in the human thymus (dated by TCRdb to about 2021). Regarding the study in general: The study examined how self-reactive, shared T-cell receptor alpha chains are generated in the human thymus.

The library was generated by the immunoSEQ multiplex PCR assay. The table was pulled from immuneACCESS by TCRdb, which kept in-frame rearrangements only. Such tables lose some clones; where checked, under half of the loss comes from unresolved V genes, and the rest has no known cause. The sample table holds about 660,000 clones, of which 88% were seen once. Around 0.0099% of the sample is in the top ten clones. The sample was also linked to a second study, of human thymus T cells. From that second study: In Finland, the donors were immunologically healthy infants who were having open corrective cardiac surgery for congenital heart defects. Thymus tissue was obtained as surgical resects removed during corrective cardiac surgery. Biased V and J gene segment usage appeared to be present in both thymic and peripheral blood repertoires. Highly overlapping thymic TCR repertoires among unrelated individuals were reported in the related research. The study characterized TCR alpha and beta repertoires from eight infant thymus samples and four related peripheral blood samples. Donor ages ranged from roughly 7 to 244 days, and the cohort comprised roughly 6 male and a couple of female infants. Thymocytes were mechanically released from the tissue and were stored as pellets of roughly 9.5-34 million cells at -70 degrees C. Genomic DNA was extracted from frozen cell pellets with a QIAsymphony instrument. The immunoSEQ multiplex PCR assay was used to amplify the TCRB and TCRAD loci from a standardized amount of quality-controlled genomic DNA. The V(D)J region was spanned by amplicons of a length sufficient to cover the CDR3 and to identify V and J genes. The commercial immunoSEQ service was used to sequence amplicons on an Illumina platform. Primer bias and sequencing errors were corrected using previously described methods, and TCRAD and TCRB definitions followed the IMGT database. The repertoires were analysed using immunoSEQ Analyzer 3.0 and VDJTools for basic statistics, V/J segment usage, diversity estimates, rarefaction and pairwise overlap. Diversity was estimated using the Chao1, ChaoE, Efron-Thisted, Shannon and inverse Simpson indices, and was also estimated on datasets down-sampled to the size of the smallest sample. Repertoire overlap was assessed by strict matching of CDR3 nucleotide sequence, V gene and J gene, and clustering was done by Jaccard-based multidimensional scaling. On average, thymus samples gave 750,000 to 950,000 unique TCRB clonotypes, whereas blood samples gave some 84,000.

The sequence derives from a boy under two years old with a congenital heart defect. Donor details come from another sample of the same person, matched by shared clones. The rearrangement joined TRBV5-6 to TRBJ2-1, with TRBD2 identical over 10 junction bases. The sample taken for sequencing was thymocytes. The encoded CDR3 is CASSPPPGLASNEQFF. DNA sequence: TGTGCCAGCAGCCCCCCCCCGGGACTAGCGAGCAATGAGCAGTTCTTC.